This T cell receptor beta chain comes out of a study of T cells after yellow fever vaccination. As to this clonotype: The antigen remains undetermined.

Trimming cost V 6 bases and J 6 bases; bases outside gene matches: 6. The CDR3 length is 13 residues. Germline-derived CDR1 and CDR2 are ENHRY and SYGVKD. The study, taken as a whole, reports: Repertoires sorted by FACS could include abundant clonotypes that are contaminants from the bulk population.

TCRdb itself ran the 5' RACE reads through MiXCR, one entry per CDR3 protein. The sample has approximately 330,000 distinct CDR3 sequences, roughly an eighth seen once. The V and J genes are TRBV10-3 and TRBJ1-2; 8 bases align to TRBD1. This sequence originates from a man aged 18 to 35 who received the YFV17D yellow fever vaccine. The specimen comprised CD4+ T cells sorted from PBMCs, sampled 15 days after the yellow fever booster vaccination. The CDR3 spells CAISRTGGHGYTF. In DNA form, the CDR3 reads TGTGCCATCAGCCGAACAGGGGGTCATGGCTACACCTTC.